The 5 T cell receptor beta chains presented below share a single source sample, sequenced in a study of blood T cell repertoires in COVID-19. The table came from immunoSEQ multiplex PCR; TCRdb's copy has only in-frame clones and leaves some out. The sample includes some 180,000 clones, more than 60% of them seen just once. Sequencing input: peripheral blood. The receptors derive from a man aged 45-65 years who had recovered from COVID-19.

The chain uses TRBV19 and TRBJ1-5, with 10 bases identical to TRBD1. The CDR3 has 18 residues. V gave up 8 bases and J gave up 2 bases; unmatched junction bases: 15. Germline V CDR1 and CDR2: LNHDA, SQIVND (reference sequence). The CDR3 reads CASHLGRSGTGGNQPQHF. CDR3 nucleotides: TGTGCCAGTCATCTAGGGAGATCCGGGACAGGGGGCAATCAGCCCCAGCATTTT.

The CDR3, as DNA: TGCGCCAGCAGTGATCCCGGACTAGCGGCTCCGGATACGCAGTATTTT. Translation: CASSDPGLAAPDTQYF. J is TRBJ2-3 and V is TRBV10-1, with TRBD2 identical over 10 bases. Germline CDR1 is WNHNN and CDR2 is SYGVQD (reference sequence). The CDR3 consists of 16 residues. With 3 bases clipped from V and 6 bases from J, the junction kept 9 bases outside the gene matches.

The chain joins TRBV4-1 to TRBJ2-7, with a tentative D call TRBD2 (5 bases). V was clipped by 4 bases and J by 0 bases, with 13 bases between them. The CDR3 spans 15 residues. CDR1 MGHRA and CDR2 YSYEKL come from the germline V gene. The DNA for the CDR3 is TGCGCCAGCAGCCGAGCGGAGTTGAGCTCCTACGAGCAGTACTTC. Translated, it gives CASSRAELSSYEQYF.

This chain links TRBV9 with TRBJ2-5; D unresolved. Trimming removed 0 bases at V and 1 base at J, with 7 bases between. Per germline, CDR1 SGDLS and CDR2 YYNGEE. This CDR3 is 14 amino acids long. The CDR3 region is CASSVGQSQETQYF. CDR3 nucleotide sequence: TGTGCCAGCAGCGTAGGCCAGTCCCAAGAGACCCAGTACTTC.

The chain couples TRBV4-3 to TRBJ2-1; D is uncertain. CDR3 size: 14 residues. Trimming stripped 0 bases from V and 8 bases from J, with 11 bases between. Germline V gives CDR1 LGHNA, CDR2 YSLEER. The CDR3 DNA sequence: TGCGCCAGCAGCCAAGATTTTCGCTCGGATGAGCAGTTCTTC. Translated: CASSQDFRSDEQFF.